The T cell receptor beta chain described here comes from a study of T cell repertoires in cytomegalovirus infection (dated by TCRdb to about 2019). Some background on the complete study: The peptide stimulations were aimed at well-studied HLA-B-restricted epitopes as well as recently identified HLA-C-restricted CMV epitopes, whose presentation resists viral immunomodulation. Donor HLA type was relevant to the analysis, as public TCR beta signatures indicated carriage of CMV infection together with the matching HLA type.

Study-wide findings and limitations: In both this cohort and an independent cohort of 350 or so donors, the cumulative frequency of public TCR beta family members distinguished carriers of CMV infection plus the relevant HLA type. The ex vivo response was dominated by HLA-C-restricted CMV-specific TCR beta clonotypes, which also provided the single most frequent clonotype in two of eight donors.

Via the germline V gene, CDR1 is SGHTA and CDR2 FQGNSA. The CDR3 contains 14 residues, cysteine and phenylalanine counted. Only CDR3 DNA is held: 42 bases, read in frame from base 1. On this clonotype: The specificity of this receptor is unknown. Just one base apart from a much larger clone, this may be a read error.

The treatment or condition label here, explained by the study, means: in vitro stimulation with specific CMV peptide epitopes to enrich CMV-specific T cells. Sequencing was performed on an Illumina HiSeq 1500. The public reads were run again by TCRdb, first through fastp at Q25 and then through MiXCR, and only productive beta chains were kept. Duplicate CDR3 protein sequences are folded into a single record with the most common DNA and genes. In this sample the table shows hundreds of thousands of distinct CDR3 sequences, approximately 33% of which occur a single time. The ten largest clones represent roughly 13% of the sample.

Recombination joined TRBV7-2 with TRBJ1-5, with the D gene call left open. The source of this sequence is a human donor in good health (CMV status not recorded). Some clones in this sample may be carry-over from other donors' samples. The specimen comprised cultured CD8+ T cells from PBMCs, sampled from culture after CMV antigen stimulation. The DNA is TGTGCCGGCAGCCTTGGACGAAATAATCAGCCCCAGCATTTT. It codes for CAGSLGRNNQPQHF.